This T cell receptor (beta chain) was profiled in a study of blood T cell repertoires in COVID-19. On the study more broadly: Researchers got acute and convalescent COVID-19 samples from the United States, Italy and Spain.

The V gene's germline CDR1 is MNHEY and CDR2 SVGEGT. The CDR3 covers 14 residues. V was clipped by 2 bases and J by 6 bases, with 11 bases between them. In the source study's methods: Amplification of reference gene primers was used by the study to estimate nucleated cell counts. Generated by immunoSEQ multiplex PCR, the TCRdb table keeps only in-frame clones and is missing some. The V and J calls and clone size were taken over from that table, and D and trimming were inferred from the DNA. The sample includes approximately 270,000 clones, around nine tenths of them seen just once. The chain recombines TRBV6-2 or TRBV6-3 with TRBJ2-4; tentatively, D is TRBD1 (6 bases). The sequenced sample was peripheral blood. The TCR was taken from a man aged 18-30 years with active or convalescent COVID-19. The CDR3: CASSYQGLGNIQYF. The CDR3 DNA is TGTGCCAGCAGTTACCAGGGGCTGGGAAACATTCAGTACTTC.